This TCR beta chain was profiled in a study of T-cell reconstitution after alpha-beta-depleted transplantation in children. Study outcomes and limitations: In some patients, recipient T cells and intrathymic progenitors surviving conditioning explained high day-60 diversity. T cells produced anew were the main source of T-cell counts and diversity one year after transplant. In patients about two months after transplant, alpha-beta T cells reportedly arose from several hundred expanded graft clones.

This clonotype is a singleton in its sample. What it binds is not known. The library targeted TCRbeta and was prepared with unique molecular identifiers. TCRdb reprocessed the PCR reads via MiXCR and lists one record per CDR3 protein. The profile shows roughly 310,000 distinct CDR3 sequences, more than 20% of them singletons. The origin of this receptor is a male patient between 5 and 17 years old who had a stem cell transplant for acute lymphoblastic leukemia, so the T cells may come from the graft donor. The specimen comprised PBMCs, mostly from graft donor cells, sampled 180 days after TCRalphabeta/CD19-depleted stem cell transplant.

The CDR3 here is CASSYPFGPGETQYF. The CDR3 DNA follows: TGTGCCAGCAGTTACCCTTTCGGGCCAGGAGAGACCCAGTACTTC. V and J are TRBV6-5 and TRBJ2-5; D gene ambiguous. Germline CDR1 MNHEY, CDR2 SVGAGI. V gave up 2 bases and J gave up 4 bases, with 14 bases separating them. CDR3 length equals 15 residues.